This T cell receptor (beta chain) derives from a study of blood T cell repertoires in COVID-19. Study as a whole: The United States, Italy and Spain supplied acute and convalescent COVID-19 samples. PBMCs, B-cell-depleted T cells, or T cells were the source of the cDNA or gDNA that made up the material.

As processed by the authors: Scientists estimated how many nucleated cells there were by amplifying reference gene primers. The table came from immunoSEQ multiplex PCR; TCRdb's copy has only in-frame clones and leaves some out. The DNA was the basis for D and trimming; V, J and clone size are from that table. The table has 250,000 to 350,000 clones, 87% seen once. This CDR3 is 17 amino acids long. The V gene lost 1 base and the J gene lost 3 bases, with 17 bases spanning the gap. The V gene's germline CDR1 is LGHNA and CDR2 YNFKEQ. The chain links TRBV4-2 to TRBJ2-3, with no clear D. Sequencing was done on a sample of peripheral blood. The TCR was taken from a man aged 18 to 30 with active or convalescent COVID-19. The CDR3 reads CASSQGATIRQTDTQYF. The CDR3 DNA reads TGTGCCAGCAGCCAAGGTGCTACAATAAGACAAACAGATACGCAGTATTTT.